The 16 T cell receptor beta chains in this list originate from one sample, sequenced in a study of beta chain features in type 1 diabetes. As every portion of the isolated RNA was reverse transcribed, the sequencing read expressed TCRB transcripts. The assay was immunoSEQ multiplex PCR, and TCRdb's table has in-frame clones only and misses some. This table has 900,000 or so clones, roughly 17% appearing once. Sequencing was done on a sample of naive CD4+ T cells from blood. The source is a woman between 18 and 30 years old in good health.

The chain uses TRBV5-1 and TRBJ2-5; D assignment may be TRBD1 or TRBD2 (6 bases each). This CDR3 is built from 15 residues. Germline loops: CDR1 SGHRS, CDR2 YFSETQ. Trimming took 4 bases from V and 5 from J, leaving 18 bases between them. In DNA form, the CDR3 reads TGCGCCAGCAGCGTAGAGACTAGGGGGTTGGAGACCCAGTACTTC. It specifies CASSVETRGLETQYF.

This clone showed up just a few times. This sequence joins TRBV18 and TRBJ1-2, with 7 bases fitting TRBD1. After removal of 3 bases from V and 3 bases from J, the junction contained 7 bases not matched to a gene. CDR3 length: 15 residues. Looked up from germline, CDR1 is KGHSH and CDR2 is LQKENI. DNA of the CDR3: TGTGCCAGCTCACCGGGCGGACAGGCGTACTATGGCTACACCTTC. This codes for CASSPGGQAYYGYTF.

This clone was detected only a few times. The V gene is TRBV5-1, the J gene TRBJ2-1; TRBD1 agrees at 9 bases. Germline CDR1 and CDR2: SGHRS and YFSETQ. Trimming removed 4 bases from V and 2 bases from J; junction bases left unmatched: 4. The CDR3 consists of 15 residues. The CDR3 DNA is TGCGCCAGCAGCAAGGGACAGGGCCCCTACAATGAGCAGTTCTTC. This encodes CASSKGQGPYNEQFF.

The chain carries TRBV5-1 and TRBJ2-1, with D perhaps matching TRBD2 (6 bases). The CDR3 has 13 amino acids. Germline CDR1 reads SGHRS; CDR2 reads YFSETQ. The V gene lost 1 base and the J gene lost 12 bases, with 14 bases spanning the gap. The CDR3, as DNA: TGCGCCAGCAGCTTGCGGCGGGGAACGGGGCAGTTCTTC. This translates into CASSLRRGTGQFF.

This clone was observed a few times. The CDR3 region has the DNA TGCAGCGTTGAAGATTACGCGGGAGGGAGCTCCTACAATGAGCAGTTCTTC. This encodes CSVEDYAGGSSYNEQFF. The chain is built from TRBV29-1 and TRBJ2-1, with 9 bases aligning to TRBD2. The V and J ends lost 0 bases and 0 bases, in that order; junction bases with no gene match: 6. This CDR3 is built from 17 residues. Germline V CDR1 and CDR2: SQVTM, ANQGSEA.

CDR3 nucleotides: TGTGCCAGCAGCCCATCGGGGCTGTCCGGGGAGCTGTTTTTT. It translates to CASSPSGLSGELFF. V gene TRBV7-9 combines with J gene TRBJ2-2; D could derive from TRBD1 or TRBD2 (5 bases each). The CDR3 is 14 residues long. The V end lost 5 bases, the J end lost 6 bases, and 13 bases lay between the germline ends. The germline CDR1 and CDR2 sequences are SEHNR and FQNEAQ (reference sequence).

This clone was seen a few times. CDR3 loop: CASSPSYSLLGSYEQYF. CDR3 nucleotides: TGTGCCAGCAGCCCATCATACAGCCTCCTAGGATCCTACGAGCAGTACTTC. The genes are TRBV16 and TRBJ2-7; no firm D call. The V gene's germline CDR1 is KGHSY and CDR2 FQNENV. V dropped 4 bases and J dropped 1 base, with 20 bases sitting between them. This CDR3 has 17 residues.

In its sample, this clone was seen a few times. The chain has TRBV23-1 and TRBJ2-5, with no clear D. TRBV23-1 falls under the ORF class, with uncertain function. The CDR3 is made up of 13 amino acids. V gave up 3 bases and J gave up 0 bases, with 5 bases separating them. In nucleotides, the CDR3 is TGCGCCAGCAGTCATCAGTACCAAGAGACCCAGTACTTC. Translating it yields CASSHQYQETQYF.

This sequence joins TRBV28 and TRBJ1-1, with TRBD1 matching 7 bases. The germline gives CDR1 MDHEN, CDR2 SYDVKM. V lost 3 bases and J lost 6; bases outside the gene matches: 7. The CDR3 contains 14 residues. The CDR3 DNA is TGTGCCAGCAGTTTGGAGGGGGCGGGATCTGAAGCTTTCTTT. It is translated as CASSLEGAGSEAFF.

This clone was detected a few times. Within the sample, other DNA sequences also encode this same CDR3. The rearrangement joins TRBV6-5 to TRBJ2-3; D may be TRBD2 (5 bases). The CDR3 has 14 residues. CDR1 is MNHEY, CDR2 SVGAGI, per germline. V was cut by 2 bases and J by 1 base, with 7 bases left in between. The CDR3 here is CASSYRGGTDTQYF. The CDR3 DNA sequence: TGTGCCAGCAGTTACCGGGGTGGCACAGATACGCAGTATTTT.

The chain links TRBV10-3 to TRBJ2-1, with 7 bases that match TRBD2. This CDR3 has 15 residues. Germline V gene lookup returns CDR1 ENHRY and CDR2 SYGVKD. After removal of 9 bases from V and 0 bases from J, the junction contained 8 bases not matched to a gene. The DNA of the CDR3 is TGTGCCATAGCGGTGCGGGAGAGCTCCTACAATGAGCAGTTCTTC. Its translation: CAIAVRESSYNEQFF.

The genes are TRBV5-4 and TRBJ2-4, with a tentative D call TRBD1 (5 bases). CDR3 length: 15 amino acids. The ends were cut back, 0 bases at V and 0 bases at J, with 7 bases in the middle. The germline gives CDR1 SGHNT, CDR2 YYREEE (reference sequence). The CDR3 DNA sequence: TGTGCCAGCAGCTTGGCGCAGGGAGCCAAAAACATTCAGTACTTC. It codes for CASSLAQGAKNIQYF.

The V call is TRBV10-3, the J call TRBJ2-1; D possibly corresponds to TRBD2 (6 bases). CDR3 length: 13 residues. Looked up from germline, CDR1 is ENHRY and CDR2 is SYGVKD. V was shortened by 4 bases and J by 8 bases, with 12 bases between the two germline ends. As DNA, the CDR3 is TGTGCCATCAGTGCGACTAGTCATTATGAGCAGTTCTTC. Protein: CAISATSHYEQFF.

As regards this clone: The junction departs from the called germline gene at one end, perhaps through a read error. The V gene is TRBV19, the J gene TRBJ1-1; no clear D gene. Germline-derived CDR1 and CDR2 are LNHDA and SQIVND (reference sequence). The CDR3 totals 13 residues. This chain's CDR3 is CASTFGSGTEAFF. CDR3 nucleotide sequence: TGTGCAAGTACATTCGGGAGCGGGACTGAAGCTTTCTTT.

This clone has only one observation. The chain is built from TRBV2 and TRBJ2-2; TRBD1 aligns across 11 bases. Per germline, CDR1 SNHLY and CDR2 FYNNEI. The junction had 5 bases not matched to a gene; V was cut back by 8 bases and J by 3 bases. This CDR3 has 15 residues. The CDR3 nucleotides are TGTGCCAGCGGACGGACAGGGGGCGACACCGGGGAGCTGTTTTTT. Translation gives CASGRTGGDTGELFF. The full variable domain, its missing parts supplied by reference TRBV2 and TRBJ2-2, is EPEVTQTPSHQVTQMGQEVILRCVPISNHLYFYWYRQILGQKVEFLVSFYNNEISEKSEIFDDQFSVERPDGSNFTLKIRSTKLEDSAMYFCASGRTGGDTGELFFGEGSRLTVL.

The CDR3 sequence: CASSLGRDTEAFF. CDR3 nucleotide sequence: TGTGCCAGCAGCTTGGGGCGGGACACTGAAGCTTTCTTT. This chain connects TRBV5-5 to TRBJ1-1; D ambiguous. V was trimmed by 0 bases and J by 3 bases, leaving 6 bases between them. CDR3 size: 13 residues. Germline-derived CDR1 and CDR2 are SGHKS and YYEKEE (reference sequence).